This record concerns one T cell receptor (beta chain) sequence. Indicated time point: blood at routine non-recurrence follow-up after resection. The V gene's germline CDR1 is SGHVS and CDR2 FQNEAQ. The V segment lost 3 bases and the J segment 0 bases; nucleotides outside the gene matches: 5. The CDR3 spans 16 residues. One entry per CDR3 protein, called by TCRdb with MiXCR from the 5' RACE reads. The sample yields 100,000 to 120,000 distinct CDR3 sequences, 11% seen once. The data originate from a study of spatial heterogeneity in lung cancer. The TCR sequence derives from a female donor with early-stage non-small cell lung cancer. The gene calls are TRBV7-8 and TRBJ1-5, with 7 bases matching TRBD1. Sample: PBMCs, taken at follow-up. The CDR3 reads CASSFDRDFSNQPQHF. CDR3 coding DNA: TGTGCCAGCAGCTTTGACAGGGATTTTAGCAATCAGCCCCAGCATTTT. Using reference TRBV7-8 and TRBJ1-5 for the parts outside the CDR3, the full variable domain is GAGVSQSPRYKVAKRGQDVALRCDPISGHVSLFWYQQALGQGPEFLTYFQNEAQLDKSGLPSDRFFAERPEGSVSTLKIQRTQQEDSAVYLCASSFDRDFSNQPQHFGDGTRLSIL.